This T cell receptor beta chain comes out of a study of T cells in women clearing cervical HPV infection. Turning to the study itself: Cases were women with histologically confirmed HPV16-related CIN3 or worse, including a couple of invasive cancers.

Each participant carried one incident cervical HPV16 infection only. Overall study findings and caveats: Richness differences could reflect unmeasured T-cell content per sample.

This CDR3 spans 13 amino acids. V lost 8 bases, J lost 2 bases, and 12 bases lay in between. Germline V gene lookup returns CDR1 WSHSY and CDR2 SAAADI. As for this clone: Its antigen remains unidentified. The sequenced fragment ends 3 residues before the CDR3 boundary, so the rest is inferred from the germline J gene.

Clones were read by immunoSEQ multiplex PCR, and TCRdb kept only the in-frame ones, dropping some. The sample shows around 17,000 clones, and roughly a tenth sits with its ten largest clones. The chain recombines TRBV10-2 with TRBJ1-2, with D hard to call. This receptor was obtained from a woman aged 18 to 75 with a cervical HPV16 infection that either progressed to CIN3+ or cleared (not recorded which). The sequencing input was blood buffy coat. The DNA read from the CDR3 is TGCGCCAGCCGGGTAGCTCGAAACTATGGC. It yields the protein CASRVARNYG. The whole CDR3 protein reads CASRVARNYGYTF.